The 27 T cell receptor beta chains given below trace back to one sample, sequenced in a study of blood T cell repertoires in COVID-19. The data were produced by immunoSEQ multiplex PCR, yet TCRdb's version contains in-frame clones alone and is incomplete. Of about 61,000 clones listed, more than 85% are singletons. The specimen sequenced was peripheral blood. The receptors here all came from a man older than 75 in a cohort sampled during active COVID-19.

The rearrangement links TRBV19 to TRBJ1-2, with D uncertain. Germline CDR1 is LNHDA and CDR2 is SQIVND (reference sequence). V lost 5 bases to trimming and J lost 4 bases, with 26 bases between them. The CDR3 consists of 18 residues. In nucleotides, the CDR3 is TGTGCCAGTAGTCCATCCCGACCGGGAAAATCTAAGGGCTATGGCTACACCTTC. This codes for CASSPSRPGKSKGYGYTF.

The rearrangement links TRBV7-2 to TRBJ2-5; D might be TRBD2 (7 bases). V shed 1 base and J shed 5 bases, with 17 bases lying between them. Germline V lookup: CDR1 SGHTA, CDR2 FQGNSA. There are 16 residues in the CDR3. The CDR3 here is CASSLVGGAFGETQYF. DNA of the CDR3: TGTGCCAGCAGCTTAGTAGGGGGGGCCTTCGGGGAGACCCAGTACTTC.

The rearrangement joins TRBV11-3 to TRBJ2-3, with D maybe TRBD2 (5 bases). V shed 4 bases and J shed 0 bases, with 11 bases lying between them. The CDR3 extends over 15 amino acids. Germline V gene lookup returns CDR1 SGHNT and CDR2 YENEEA. The CDR3 sequence: CASSSYTRSTDTQYF. CDR3 DNA: TGTGCCAGCAGCTCCTACACTAGAAGCACAGATACGCAGTATTTT.

This clone occurred a few times. The genes are TRBV19 and TRBJ2-5; no clear D. The CDR3 is 13 residues long. Trimming removed 7 bases from V and 4 bases from J, with 13 bases in between. Germline values: CDR1 LNHDA, CDR2 SQIVND (reference sequence). The CDR3 is CASTDLYLETQYF. CDR3 coding DNA: TGTGCCAGTACCGACTTATATCTAGAGACCCAGTACTTC.

V usage is TRBV11-3 and J usage is TRBJ2-1; 9 bases agree with TRBD1. V lost 4 bases to trimming and J lost 8 bases; unmatched junction nucleotides: 9. Looked up from germline, CDR1 is SGHNT and CDR2 is YENEEA. CDR3 length: 15 amino acids. This CDR3 is CASSSGQGGFDEQFF. In DNA form, the CDR3 reads TGTGCCAGCAGCTCGGGACAGGGAGGGTTCGATGAGCAGTTCTTC.

The chain carries TRBV30 and TRBJ1-5; 10 positions agree with TRBD1. In germline, CDR1 is GTSNPN, CDR2 SVGIG (reference sequence). The CDR3 totals 14 residues. The V gene end was trimmed by 0 bases and the J gene end by 7 bases; junction bases not matched to a gene: 3. The CDR3 DNA sequence: TGTGCCTGGAGTGTAGGACAGGGGGAACAGCCCCAGCATTTT. This sequence encodes CAWSVGQGEQPQHF.

The chain is built from TRBV11-2 and TRBJ2-7, with 9 bases lining up with TRBD1. CDR1 is SGHAT and CDR2 is FQNNGV in the germline V gene. Losses at the gene ends were 3 bases for V and 4 bases for J; bases not matched to a gene: 4. The CDR3 sequence is 14 residues long. In DNA form, the CDR3 reads TGTGCCAGCAGCTTTAGGACAGGGGATTACGAGCAGTACTTC. Translating it yields CASSFRTGDYEQYF. Full variable domain (remainder filled in from reference TRBV11-2 and TRBJ2-7): EAGVAQSPRYKIIEKRQSVAFWCNPISGHATLYWYQQILGQGPKLLIQFQNNGVVDDSQLPKDRFSAERLKGVDSTLKIQPAKLEDSAVYLCASSFRTGDYEQYFGPGTRLTVT.

V gene TRBV3-1 (or the pseudogene TRBV3-2) combines with J gene TRBJ2-5; weak D call: TRBD1 (5 bases). Trimming removed 3 bases from V and 3 bases from J, with 14 bases in between. Germline V gene sequence: CDR1 LGHDT, CDR2 YNNKEL (reference sequence). The length of the CDR3 is 15 residues. CDR3: CASSQGGQGKETQYF. The CDR3 nucleotides are TGTGCCAGCAGCCAGGGTGGGCAGGGAAAAGAGACCCAGTACTTC.

This clone came up a few times. The chain couples TRBV7-2 to TRBJ2-2, with D possibly matching TRBD2 (5 bases). Germline loops: CDR1 SGHTA, CDR2 FQGNSA. Deletions cut 5 bases from V and 2 bases from J, with 9 bases between. The CDR3 totals 14 residues. The CDR3 loop reads CASSQRDNTGELFF. Here the CDR3 DNA reads TGTGCCAGCAGCCAGAGGGATAACACCGGGGAGCTGTTTTTT. Looking up the rest from reference TRBV7-2 and TRBJ2-2 gives the full variable domain: GAGVSQSPSNKVTEKGKDVELRCDPISGHTALYWYRQSLGQGLEFLIYFQGNSAPDKSGLPSDRFSAERTGGSVSTLTIQRTQQEDSAVYLCASSQRDNTGELFFGEGSRLTVL.

The genes are TRBV19 and TRBJ2-7, with unresolved D. Germline V CDR1 and CDR2: LNHDA, SQIVND (reference sequence). CDR3 length: 14 residues. V lost 2 bases and J 0 bases, leaving 8 bases between the germline ends. The CDR3 nucleotides are TGTGCCAGTAGTATACAGGCAGCCTCCTACGAGCAGTACTTC. It is translated as CASSIQAASYEQYF.

The rearrangement joins TRBV5-1 to TRBJ1-5; D is possibly TRBD1 (6 bases). This CDR3 spans 15 amino acids. Deletions cut 4 bases from V and 1 base from J, with 12 bases between. Germline CDR1 reads SGHRS; CDR2 reads YFSETQ. The CDR3 loop is CASSPTGPSNQPQHF. The CDR3 coding sequence is TGCGCCAGCAGCCCTACAGGGCCCAGCAATCAGCCCCAGCATTTT.

The genes are TRBV18 and TRBJ2-5, with TRBD2 as a possible D gene (6 bases). From germline, CDR1 is KGHSH and CDR2 LQKENI. The germline V and J ends were trimmed by 5 bases and 1 base, with 17 bases remaining between them. There are 16 residues in the CDR3. The CDR3 DNA is TGTGCCAGCTCAGTGAACCGCGGCGGGATCCAAGAGACCCAGTACTTC. Translated, it gives CASSVNRGGIQETQYF.

The chain carries TRBV6-2 or TRBV6-3 and TRBJ1-5; possible D gene TRBD1, 5 bases. This CDR3 is 15 amino acids long. Per germline, CDR1 MNHEY and CDR2 SVGEGT. V lost 2 bases, J lost 2 bases, and 10 bases lay in between. CDR3 DNA sequence: TGTGCCAGCAGTTACGTTGGGGCGGGCAATCAGCCCCAGCATTTT. Its translation: CASSYVGAGNQPQHF.

The J gene is TRBJ2-1, the V gene TRBV4-2; a weak D match, TRBD2 (7 bases). The CDR3 covers 16 residues. Germline V gene data show CDR1 as LGHNA and CDR2 as YNFKEQ. V lost 0 bases and J lost 7, with 16 bases in between. The CDR3 loop is CASSQDHGGGLNEQFF. The CDR3 bases are TGTGCCAGCAGCCAAGATCATGGCGGGGGCCTTAATGAGCAGTTCTTC.

The rearrangement uses TRBV29-1 and TRBJ1-2; maybe TRBD1 (5 bases). The germline V and J ends were trimmed by 4 bases and 4 bases, with 10 bases remaining between them. The CDR3 is 12 residues long. CDR1 and CDR2 from the germline V gene are SQVTM and ANQGSEA. This CDR3 reads CSVVRAGYGYTF. For the CDR3, the DNA is TGCAGCGTTGTCAGGGCAGGCTATGGCTACACCTTC.

The rearrangement links TRBV6-5 to TRBJ1-4; 8 nucleotides agree with TRBD1. Germline CDR1 is MNHEY and CDR2 is SVGAGI. V shed 7 bases and J 7 bases; nucleotides not matched to a gene: 2. CDR3 size: 12 residues. The CDR3 DNA reads as TGTGCCAGCACACAGGGGGGTGAAAAACTGTTTTTT. Amino acid sequence: CASTQGGEKLFF.

The rearrangement uses TRBV20-1 and TRBJ2-5; D unclear. V was cut by 2 bases and J by 4 bases, with 5 bases left in between. Germline loops: CDR1 DFQATT, CDR2 SNEGSKA (reference sequence). This CDR3 comprises 11 residues. The CDR3 spells CSARLGETQYF. As DNA, the CDR3 is TGCAGTGCTAGACTAGGAGAGACCCAGTACTTC.

This clone was seen a single time. This rearrangement joins TRBV30 to TRBJ2-1; TRBD2 matches 8 bases. Looked up from germline, CDR1 is GTSNPN and CDR2 is SVGIG (reference sequence). The CDR3 length is 14 residues. J lost 8 bases, V lost 3 bases, and 9 bases had no gene match. The CDR3 sequence is CAWRAPGGAYEQFF. CDR3 bases: TGTGCCTGGAGGGCACCGGGGGGGGCCTATGAGCAGTTCTTC.

This rearrangement joins TRBV6-1 to TRBJ2-2; D unresolved. Trimming took off 0 bases at V and 6 bases at J, with 8 bases between the two ends. Germline V gene lookup returns CDR1 MNHNS and CDR2 SASEGT. This CDR3 region has 14 residues. The CDR3 DNA reads TGTGCCAGCAGTGAAGCGGGCAGGTCCGGGGAGCTGTTTTTT. It is translated as CASSEAGRSGELFF.

The chain joins TRBV18 to TRBJ2-3, with 8 bases lining up with TRBD1. There are 16 residues in the CDR3. CDR1 and CDR2 (germline): KGHSH, LQKENI. J gave up 2 bases and V 1 base, and 5 bases lay outside the gene matches. This chain's CDR3 is CASSPLSRGLTDTQYF. CDR3 nucleotide sequence: TGTGCCAGCTCACCACTTTCCAGGGGGCTCACAGATACGCAGTATTTT.

The chain has TRBV5-1 and TRBJ2-1, with 10 bases fitting TRBD1. This CDR3 spans 15 amino acids. Losses at the gene ends were 3 bases for V and 2 bases for J; bases not matched to a gene: 2. Per germline, CDR1 SGHRS and CDR2 YFSETQ. CDR3 residues: CASSSGQGAYNEQFF. The CDR3, as DNA: TGCGCCAGCAGCTCCGGACAGGGGGCCTACAATGAGCAGTTCTTC. Full variable domain (rest looked up from reference TRBV5-1 and TRBJ2-1): KAGVTQTPRYLIKTRGQQVTLSCSPISGHRSVSWYQQTPGQGLQFLFEYFSETQRNKGNFPGRFSGRQFSNSRSEMNVSTLELGDSALYLCASSSGQGAYNEQFFGPGTRLTVL.

The V and J genes are TRBV5-1 and TRBJ2-1; a weak D match, TRBD2 (6 bases). Per the germline V gene, CDR1 is SGHRS and CDR2 is YFSETQ. The CDR3 has 16 residues. V was shortened by 2 bases and J by 0 bases, with 12 bases between the two germline ends. DNA for the CDR3: TGCGCCAGCAGCTTTTGGGGGGAGGCCTCCTACAATGAGCAGTTCTTC. It encodes CASSFWGEASYNEQFF. The full variable domain, in which reference TRBV5-1 and TRBJ2-1 provide the parts outside the CDR3, is KAGVTQTPRYLIKTRGQQVTLSCSPISGHRSVSWYQQTPGQGLQFLFEYFSETQRNKGNFPGRFSGRQFSNSRSEMNVSTLELGDSALYLCASSFWGEASYNEQFFGPGTRLTVL.

V is TRBV5-1 and J is TRBJ2-3; D possibly corresponds to TRBD1 (6 bases). The CDR3 totals 14 residues. The V gene lost 0 bases and the J gene lost 6 bases, with 11 bases spanning the gap. The germline V gene encodes CDR1 SGHRS and CDR2 YFSETQ. The CDR3 protein is CASSLAGGPDTQYF. In DNA form, the CDR3 reads TGCGCCAGCAGCTTGGCTGGGGGCCCGGATACGCAGTATTTT.

The V call is TRBV3-1 (or the pseudogene TRBV3-2), the J call TRBJ1-6; maybe TRBD1 (6 bases). V lost 2 bases and J 16 bases, leaving 15 bases between the germline ends. The CDR3 is 13 amino acids. From germline, CDR1 is LGHDT and CDR2 YNNKEL (reference sequence). The CDR3 loop reads CASSQKPGHLLHF. The CDR3 region has the DNA TGTGCCAGCAGCCAAAAACCGGGACATCTTCTCCACTTT.

This chain joins TRBV7-8 and TRBJ2-1; TRBD2 might be the D (5 bases). V gave up 3 bases and J gave up 10 bases, with 16 bases separating them. From germline, CDR1 is SGHVS and CDR2 FQNEAQ. The CDR3 has 14 residues. The CDR3 DNA reads TGTGCCAGCAGCTTTACTAGTTTTTTACCCGAGCAGTTCTTC. It yields the protein CASSFTSFLPEQFF.

This clone is a singleton in its sample. The chain employs TRBV6-6 and TRBJ1-1; D gene unclear. Trimming removed 7 bases from V and 0 bases from J, with 9 bases in between. Germline V lookup: CDR1 MNHNY, CDR2 SVGAGI (reference sequence). This CDR3 is 13 amino acids long. The CDR3 DNA sequence: TGTGCCAGCAAAAGGGAGGTGAACACTGAAGCTTTCTTT. It translates to CASKREVNTEAFF.

The genes are TRBV5-1 and TRBJ1-4, with TRBD1 matching over 10 bases. The ends lost 0 bases at V and 5 bases at J; junction bases unmatched: 4. The germline V gene encodes CDR1 SGHRS and CDR2 YFSETQ. This CDR3 is 16 amino acids long. As DNA, the CDR3 is TGCGCCAGCAGCTTGGGGGGACAGGGGAGGAATGAAAAACTGTTTTTT. Residues: CASSLGGQGRNEKLFF.